This TCR beta chain was obtained from a study of blood T cells in healthy people across ages. Study overall: The capture of about one barcoded beta molecule per two T cells was achieved by template switching.

This CDR3 is built from 14 residues. Germline assignment: CDR1 MNHEY and CDR2 SVGEGT. With 2 bases removed from V and 5 bases from J, the gap between germline ends came to 12 bases. Together with a sample-barcoded 5' primer, a J-beta primer mix was included in a second PCR lasting about 7 to 11 cycles. In TCRdb, the 5' RACE reads were re-called with MiXCR into one record per CDR3 protein. In the table there are about 1.5 million distinct CDR3 sequences, approximately 39% of which are singletons. Individuals who donated were healthy Caucasians from Russia aged about 6 to 100. This clonotype was seen ten or more times. Its antigen is unknown. Study-level findings and limits: Estimates based on one million T cells were treated as lower bounds. Leaving the PBMCs unsorted stopped any conclusive comparison of naive versus antigen-experienced cells.

The receptor was isolated from a woman under 30 in good health. Sequencing was carried out using blood. This chain joins TRBV6-2 or TRBV6-3 and TRBJ1-2; a weak D match, TRBD1 (6 bases). The CDR3 sequence: CASSYQTGGYGYTF. The CDR3 region has the DNA TGTGCCAGCAGTTACCAGACAGGAGGATATGGCTACACCTTC.